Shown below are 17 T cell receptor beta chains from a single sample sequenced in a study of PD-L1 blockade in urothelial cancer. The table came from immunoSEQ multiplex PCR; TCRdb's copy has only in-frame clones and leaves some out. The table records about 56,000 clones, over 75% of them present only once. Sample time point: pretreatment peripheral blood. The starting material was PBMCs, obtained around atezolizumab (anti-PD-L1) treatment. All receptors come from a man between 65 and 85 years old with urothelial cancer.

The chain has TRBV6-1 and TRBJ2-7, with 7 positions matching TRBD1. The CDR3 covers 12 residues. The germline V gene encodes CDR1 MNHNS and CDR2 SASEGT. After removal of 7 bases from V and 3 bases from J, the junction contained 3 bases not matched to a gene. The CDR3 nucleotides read TGTGCCAGCAAGGGGGCAGTCTACGAGCAGTACTTC. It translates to CASKGAVYEQYF.

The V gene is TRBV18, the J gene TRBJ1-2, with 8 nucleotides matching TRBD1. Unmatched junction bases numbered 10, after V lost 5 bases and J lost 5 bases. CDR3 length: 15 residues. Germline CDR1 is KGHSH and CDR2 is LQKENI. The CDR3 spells CASSIQGDPSYGYTF. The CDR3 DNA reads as TGTGCCAGCTCAATACAGGGGGATCCTTCGTATGGCTACACCTTC.

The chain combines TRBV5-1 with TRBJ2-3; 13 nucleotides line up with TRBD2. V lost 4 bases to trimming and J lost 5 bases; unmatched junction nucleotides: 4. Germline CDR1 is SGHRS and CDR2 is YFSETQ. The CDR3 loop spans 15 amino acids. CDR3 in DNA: TGCGCCAGCAGCCCAGGACTAGCGGGAGTAGATACGCAGTATTTT. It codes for CASSPGLAGVDTQYF.

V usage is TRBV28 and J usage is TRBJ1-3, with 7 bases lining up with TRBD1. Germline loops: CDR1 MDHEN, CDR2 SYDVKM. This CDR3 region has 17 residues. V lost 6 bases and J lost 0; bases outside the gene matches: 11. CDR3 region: CASREPGQQNSGNTIYF. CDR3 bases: TGTGCCAGCAGGGAACCGGGACAGCAAAACTCTGGAAACACCATATATTTT.

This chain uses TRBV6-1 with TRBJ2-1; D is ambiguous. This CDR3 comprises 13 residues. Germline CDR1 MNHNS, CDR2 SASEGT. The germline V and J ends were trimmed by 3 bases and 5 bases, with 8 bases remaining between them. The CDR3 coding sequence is TGTGCCAGCAGTGACGAGGTCCACAATGAGCAGTTCTTC. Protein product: CASSDEVHNEQFF.

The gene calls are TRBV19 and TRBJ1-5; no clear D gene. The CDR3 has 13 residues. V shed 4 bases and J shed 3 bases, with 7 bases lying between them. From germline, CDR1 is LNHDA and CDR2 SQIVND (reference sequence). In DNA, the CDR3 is TGTGCCAGTAGTACCGTTCCCAATCAGCCCCAGCATTTT. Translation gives CASSTVPNQPQHF.

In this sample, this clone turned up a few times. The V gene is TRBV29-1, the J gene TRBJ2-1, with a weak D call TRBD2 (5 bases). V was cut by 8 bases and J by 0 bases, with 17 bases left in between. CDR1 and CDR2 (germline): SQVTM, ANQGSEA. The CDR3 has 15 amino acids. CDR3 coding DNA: TGCAGCCTCAACCATGGGGAGACCTCCTACAATGAGCAGTTCTTC. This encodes CSLNHGETSYNEQFF.

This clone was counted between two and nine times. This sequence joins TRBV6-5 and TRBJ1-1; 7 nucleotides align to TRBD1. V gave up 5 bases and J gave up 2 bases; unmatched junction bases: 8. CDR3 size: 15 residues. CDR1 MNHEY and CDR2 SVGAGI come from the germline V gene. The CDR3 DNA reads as TGTGCCAGCAGTAGAGGAGACAGGGTCAACACTGAAGCTTTCTTT. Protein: CASSRGDRVNTEAFF.

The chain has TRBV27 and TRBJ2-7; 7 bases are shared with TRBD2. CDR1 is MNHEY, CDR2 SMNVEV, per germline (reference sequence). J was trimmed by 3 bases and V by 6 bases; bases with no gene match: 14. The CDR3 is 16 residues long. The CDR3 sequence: CASRPQMIAGLYEQYF. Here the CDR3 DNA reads TGTGCCAGCAGGCCCCAGATGATAGCGGGTCTCTACGAGCAGTACTTC.

CDR3 sequence: CASSAGSGRDEQYF. DNA for the CDR3: TGTGCCAGCAGTGCCGGGAGCGGGAGAGACGAGCAGTACTTC. The chain has TRBV6-1 and TRBJ2-7; 8 bases are a match to TRBD2. CDR1 MNHNS and CDR2 SASEGT come from the germline V gene. Trimming took 4 bases from V and 5 from J; bases not matched to a gene: 7. The CDR3 length is 14 residues.

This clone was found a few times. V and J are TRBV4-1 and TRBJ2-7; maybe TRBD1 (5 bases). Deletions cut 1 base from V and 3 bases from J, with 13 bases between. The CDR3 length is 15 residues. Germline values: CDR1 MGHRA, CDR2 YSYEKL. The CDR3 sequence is CASSQVGPGNYEQYF. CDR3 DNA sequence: TGCGCCAGCAGCCAAGTGGGCCCAGGGAACTACGAGCAGTACTTC.

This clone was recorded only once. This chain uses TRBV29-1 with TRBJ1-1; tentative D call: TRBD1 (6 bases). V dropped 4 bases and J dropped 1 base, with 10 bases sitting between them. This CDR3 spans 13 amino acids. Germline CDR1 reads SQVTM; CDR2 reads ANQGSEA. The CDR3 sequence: CSVAGQGNTEAFF. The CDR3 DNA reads TGCAGCGTTGCGGGACAAGGGAACACTGAAGCTTTCTTT. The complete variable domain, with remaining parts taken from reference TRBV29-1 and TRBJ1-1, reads SAVISQKPSRDICQRGTSLTIQCQVDSQVTMMFWYRQQPGQSLTLIATANQGSEATYESGFVIDKFPISRPNLTFSTLTVSNMSPEDSSIYLCSVAGQGNTEAFFGQGTRLTVV.

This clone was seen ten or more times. The CDR3 region has the DNA TGTGCCAGCAGAATAACTAGCGGGTCAACCTACGAGCAGTACTTC. Amino acid sequence: CASRITSGSTYEQYF. The V and J genes are TRBV27 and TRBJ2-7; 9 positions agree with TRBD2. From germline, CDR1 is MNHEY and CDR2 SMNVEV (reference sequence). The CDR3 is 15 amino acids. Unmatched junction bases numbered 8, after V lost 6 bases and J lost 2 bases.

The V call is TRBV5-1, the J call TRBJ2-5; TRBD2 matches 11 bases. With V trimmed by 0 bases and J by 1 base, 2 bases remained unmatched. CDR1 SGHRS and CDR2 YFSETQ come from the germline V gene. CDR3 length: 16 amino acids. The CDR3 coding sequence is TGCGCCAGCAGCTTGGAGGGACTAGCGGCCCAAGAGACCCAGTACTTC. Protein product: CASSLEGLAAQETQYF.

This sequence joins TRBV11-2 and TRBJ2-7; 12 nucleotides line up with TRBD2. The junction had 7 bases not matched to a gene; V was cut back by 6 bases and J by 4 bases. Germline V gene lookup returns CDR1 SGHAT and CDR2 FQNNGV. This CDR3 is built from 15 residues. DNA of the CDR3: TGTGCCAGCAGTTCGACGACTAGCGGGGGATACGAGCAGTACTTC. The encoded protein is CASSSTTSGGYEQYF.

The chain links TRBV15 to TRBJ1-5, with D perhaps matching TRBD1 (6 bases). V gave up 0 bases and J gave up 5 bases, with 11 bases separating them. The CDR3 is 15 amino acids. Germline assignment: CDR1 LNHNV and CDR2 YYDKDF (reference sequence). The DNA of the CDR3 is TGTGCCACCAGCAGAGAAAAGGGGGTCGATCAGCCCCAGCATTTT. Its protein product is CATSREKGVDQPQHF. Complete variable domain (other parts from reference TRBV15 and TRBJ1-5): DAMVIQNPRYQVTQFGKPVTLSCSQTLNHNVMYWYQQKSSQAPKLLFHYYDKDFNNEADTPDNFQSRRPNTSFCFLDIRSPGLGDTAMYLCATSREKGVDQPQHFGDGTRLSIL.

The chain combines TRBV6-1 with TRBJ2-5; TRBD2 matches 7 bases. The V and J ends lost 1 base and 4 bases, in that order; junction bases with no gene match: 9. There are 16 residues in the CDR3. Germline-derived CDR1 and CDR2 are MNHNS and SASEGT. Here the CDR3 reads CASSEGGSWGGETQYF. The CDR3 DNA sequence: TGTGCCAGCAGTGAAGGTGGGAGCTGGGGGGGAGAGACCCAGTACTTC.